The 18 T cell receptor beta chains below all came from one sample that was sequenced in a study of T cell responses to AZD1222 COVID-19 vaccine. The protocol was immunoSEQ multiplex PCR, while the TCRdb copy is restricted to in-frame clones and leaves out a portion. The profile shows 33,000 or so clones, 88% of them singletons. The material sequenced was peripheral blood, taken 28 days after the second AZD1222 dose. These receptors all come from an adult who received the AZD1222 COVID-19 vaccine.

V gene TRBV7-9 combines with J gene TRBJ2-3; no clear D gene. The V and J ends lost 3 bases and 4 bases respectively, with 2 bases between them. The length of the CDR3 is 11 residues. Germline V gene sequence: CDR1 SEHNR, CDR2 FQNEAQ (reference sequence). The CDR3 DNA reads TGTGCCAGCAGCTTCGCAGATACGCAGTATTTT. Residues: CASSFADTQYF.

J is TRBJ1-5 and V is TRBV19; D is perhaps TRBD1 (5 bases). This CDR3 has 17 amino acids. Trimming pared 6 bases from V and 3 bases from J, leaving 21 bases between. CDR1 and CDR2 (germline): LNHDA, SQIVND (reference sequence). The CDR3 DNA reads as TGTGCCAGTAGCACCCGGGGAGGGGCAAACCACAATCAGCCCCAGCATTTT. This translates into CASSTRGGANHNQPQHF.

The genes are TRBV2 and TRBJ1-1, with TRBD1 matching over 7 bases. Germline V lookup: CDR1 SNHLY, CDR2 FYNNEI. V shed 8 bases and J 5 bases; nucleotides not matched to a gene: 11. This CDR3 is 14 amino acids long. CDR3 amino acids: CASLRGQGLTEAFF. The CDR3 nucleotides are TGTGCCAGCCTGAGGGGGCAGGGGTTGACTGAAGCTTTCTTT.

This chain links TRBV4-3 with TRBJ2-1; 8 bases line up with TRBD1. J was trimmed by 4 bases and V by 5 bases; bases with no gene match: 10. CDR1 and CDR2 from the germline V gene are LGHNA and YSLEER. The CDR3 totals 16 residues. This chain's CDR3 is CASSYSGQVIYNEQFF. CDR3 nucleotide sequence: TGCGCCAGCAGCTATTCGGGACAGGTGATTTACAATGAGCAGTTCTTC.

The chain carries TRBV5-4 and TRBJ1-2; D may be TRBD1 (6 bases). V dropped 5 bases and J dropped 1 base, with 12 bases sitting between them. Germline assignment: CDR1 SGHNT and CDR2 YYREEE (reference sequence). This CDR3 has 14 amino acids. The CDR3 DNA sequence: TGTGCCAGCAGAACAGGGTCTAGTAACTATGGCTACACCTTC. Its protein product is CASRTGSSNYGYTF.

The chain recombines TRBV5-6 with TRBJ1-4; D gene ambiguous. This CDR3 has 14 amino acids. Germline values: CDR1 SGHDT, CDR2 YYEEEE. Trimming cost V 0 bases and J 4 bases, with 7 bases left between them. The CDR3 spells CASSLGRLNEKLFF. DNA of the CDR3: TGTGCCAGCAGCTTGGGACGGCTTAATGAAAAACTGTTTTTT.

V gene TRBV5-1 combines with J gene TRBJ2-3; 10 positions agree with TRBD2. CDR3 length equals 15 residues. Per the germline V gene, CDR1 is SGHRS and CDR2 is YFSETQ. V was clipped by 5 bases and J by 2 bases; unmatched bases: 5. CDR3 residues: CASRISGGPTDTQYF. CDR3 DNA: TGCGCCAGCAGAATTAGCGGGGGGCCCACAGATACGCAGTATTTT.

V gene TRBV6-2 or TRBV6-3 combines with J gene TRBJ1-5; D is unclear. There are 16 residues in the CDR3. V was shortened by 4 bases and J by 0 bases, with 13 bases between the two germline ends. Germline V gene sequence: CDR1 MNHEY, CDR2 SVGEGT. The CDR3 reads CASSFSDGYSNQPQHF. The CDR3 DNA reads TGTGCCAGCAGTTTTTCGGACGGATATAGCAATCAGCCCCAGCATTTT.

A single count supports this clone. The V call is TRBV4-3, the J call TRBJ2-7; 10 nucleotides match TRBD1. CDR1 is LGHNA and CDR2 is YSLEER in the germline V gene. V shed 1 base and J 1 base; nucleotides not matched to a gene: 1. CDR3 length equals 15 residues. The CDR3 nucleotides are TGCGCCAGCAGCCAAGGACAGGGGGCTTCCTACGAGCAGTACTTC. This translates into CASSQGQGASYEQYF.

The gene calls are TRBV7-2 and TRBJ2-3; TRBD2 aligns across 15 bases. V trimming: 3 bases; J trimming: 2 bases; junction bases outside the gene matches: 3. This CDR3 has 17 residues. The germline CDR1 and CDR2 sequences are SGHTA and FQGNSA. In DNA form, the CDR3 reads TGTGCCAGCAGCTTGGGACTAGCGGGGGGACCCACAGATACGCAGTATTTT. Residues: CASSLGLAGGPTDTQYF.

The CDR3 spells CASSQAPLATQYF. The CDR3 DNA reads as TGTGCCAGCAGCCAAGCCCCACTAGCCACCCAGTACTTC. J is TRBJ2-5 and V is TRBV3-1 (or the pseudogene TRBV3-2); D is possibly TRBD2 (6 bases). V gave up 1 base and J gave up 8 bases, with 11 bases separating them. The CDR3 runs 13 residues. Germline V lookup: CDR1 LGHDT, CDR2 YNNKEL (reference sequence).

V and J are TRBV7-2 and TRBJ2-4; D is uncertain. This CDR3 contains 15 residues. V was trimmed by 2 bases and J by 6 bases, leaving 14 bases between them. The germline V gene encodes CDR1 SGHTA and CDR2 FQGNSA. CDR3 nucleotide sequence: TGTGCCAGCAGCTTATCAGCCAGTGCCCGAAACATTCAGTACTTC. It translates to CASSLSASARNIQYF. The full variable domain, in which reference TRBV7-2 and TRBJ2-4 provide the parts outside the CDR3, is GAGVSQSPSNKVTEKGKDVELRCDPISGHTALYWYRQSLGQGLEFLIYFQGNSAPDKSGLPSDRFSAERTGGSVSTLTIQRTQQEDSAVYLCASSLSASARNIQYFGAGTRLSVL.

This clone was seen only once. This chain links TRBV4-3 with TRBJ1-6; no clear D gene. The CDR3 extends over 16 amino acids. V shed 5 bases and J shed 0 bases, with 11 bases lying between them. Per the germline V gene, CDR1 is LGHNA and CDR2 is YSLEER. The CDR3 nucleotides are TGCGCCAGCAGCACTTCCATTGGCTCCTATAATTCACCCCTCCACTTT. Its translation is CASSTSIGSYNSPLHF.

V and J are TRBV28 and TRBJ1-2; D call uncertain. Germline CDR1 reads MDHEN; CDR2 reads SYDVKM. V gave up 10 bases and J gave up 2 bases, with 11 bases separating them. This CDR3 spans 12 amino acids. The CDR3 DNA follows: TGTGCCATCGAAGGGTTGAACTATGGCTACACCTTC. Amino acid sequence: CAIEGLNYGYTF.

The chain carries TRBV7-8 and TRBJ1-1; D unclear. V was cut by 5 bases and J by 7 bases, with 14 bases left in between. The CDR3 extends over 13 amino acids. Germline-derived CDR1 and CDR2 are SGHVS and FQNEAQ. The CDR3 loop is CASSQPRQIEAFF. The CDR3 region has the DNA TGTGCCAGCAGCCAGCCAAGACAAATTGAAGCTTTCTTT.

V gene TRBV6-5 combines with J gene TRBJ1-6; D gene ambiguous. CDR1 is MNHEY, CDR2 SVGAGI, per germline. Deletions cut 8 bases from V and 7 bases from J, with 9 bases between. The CDR3 consists of 12 residues. In DNA, the CDR3 is TGTGCCAGCCGTCTTAGGAATTCACCCCTCCACTTT. It encodes CASRLRNSPLHF.

The chain recombines TRBV27 with TRBJ1-6; 11 nucleotides match TRBD1. The CDR3 has 19 amino acids. V lost 3 bases and J lost 0; bases outside the gene matches: 7. Germline assignment: CDR1 MNHEY and CDR2 SMNVEV (reference sequence). The CDR3 nucleotides read TGTGCCAGCAGTTTCGAGTGGACAGGGGGCGGCTCCTATAATTCACCCCTCCACTTT. This translates into CASSFEWTGGGSYNSPLHF.

The chain carries TRBV12-3 or TRBV12-4 and TRBJ1-2; no clear D. The CDR3 has 12 amino acids. The V gene lost 3 bases and the J gene lost 6 bases, with 8 bases spanning the gap. CDR3 region: CASSFSGNGYTF. Written as DNA, the CDR3 is TGTGCCAGCAGTTTTTCGGGGAATGGCTACACCTTC.